These 25 T cell receptor beta chains were sequenced from one sample in a study of T cells in Graves' hyperthyroidism and ophthalmopathy. Researchers amplified the TCR beta CDR3 regions from RNA transcripts. Primed by the HTBI set, a first-round RT-PCR was run on the TCR CDR3. TCRdb redid the calling of the multiplex PCR reads with MiXCR, one entry per CDR3 protein. The table has roughly 700,000 distinct CDR3 sequences, 15% to 20% seen once; the top ten hold around a sixth. The sequenced sample was blood. The receptor set was obtained from a man aged 45-60 years with Graves' hyperthyroidism.

Turning to this clonotype: This may arise from a read error, as a much more abundant clone is one base away. The V gene is TRBV13, the J gene TRBJ1-6; 7 bases map to TRBD1. Germline V gene sequence: CDR1 PRHDT, CDR2 FYEKMQ (reference sequence). There are 18 residues in the CDR3. DNA of the CDR3: TGTGCCAGCGGCTTAGGCCCCGGACAGGAGCAAAATAATTCACCCCTCCACTTT. It codes for CASGLGPGQEQNNSPLHF.

This clonotype has more than one count but fewer than ten. The V gene is TRBV18, the J gene TRBJ1-2, with a possible D match to TRBD1 (5 bases). This CDR3 spans 14 amino acids. Germline values: CDR1 KGHSH, CDR2 LQKENI. The ends were cut back, 0 bases at V and 5 bases at J, with 10 bases in the middle. Here the CDR3 reads CASSPPSGRYGYTF. The CDR3, as DNA: TGTGCCAGCTCACCACCTTCAGGGCGGTATGGCTACACCTTC.

This clonotype has at least ten counts. This chain links TRBV7-2 with TRBJ2-7; no firm D call. The V end was cut by 5 bases, the J end by 5 bases, with 10 bases between. CDR1 and CDR2 (germline): SGHTA, FQGNSA. The length of the CDR3 is 12 residues. CDR3 sequence (DNA): TGTGCCAGCAGCACCCGGAACAACGAGCAGTACTTC. Protein: CASSTRNNEQYF.

V and J are TRBV12-3 or TRBV12-4 and TRBJ1-1, with D unresolved. Trimming pared 2 bases from V and 5 bases from J, leaving 15 bases between. The CDR3 totals 15 residues. The CDR3: CASSLKGRRRTEAFF. For the CDR3, the DNA is TGTGCCAGCAGTTTAAAGGGCCGCAGGAGGACTGAAGCTTTCTTT.

The gene calls are TRBV29-1 and TRBJ2-5; the D is unclear. Trimming cost V 6 bases and J 7 bases, with 18 bases left between them. The germline gives CDR1 SQVTM, CDR2 ANQGSEA. The length of the CDR3 is 13 residues. The CDR3 reads CSVLRSIAGTQYF. For the CDR3, the DNA is TGCAGCGTCCTCCGTTCCATCGCAGGGACCCAGTACTTC.

This clonotype has a count of ten or more. The genes are TRBV20-1 and TRBJ2-1; the D is unclear. The CDR3 runs 14 residues. V dropped 1 base and J dropped 4 bases, with 11 bases sitting between them. Germline V gene sequence: CDR1 DFQATT, CDR2 SNEGSKA (reference sequence). In nucleotides, the CDR3 is TGCAGTGCTAGAGTCACCGAGTGGTACAATGAGCAGTTCTTC. Translating it yields CSARVTEWYNEQFF.

This clonotype was observed many times. The V call is TRBV20-1, the J call TRBJ1-1, with TRBD1 matching over 9 bases. Per the germline V gene, CDR1 is DFQATT and CDR2 is SNEGSKA (reference sequence). The trim removed 2 bases at V and 6 bases at J, leaving 4 bases unmatched. The CDR3 runs to 13 residues. The CDR3 DNA sequence: TGCAGTGCTAGAAACAGGGGGCTACCTGAAGCTTTCTTT. It is translated as CSARNRGLPEAFF.

This chain joins TRBV29-1 and TRBJ1-2, with D perhaps matching TRBD1 (6 bases). Trimming shortened V by 0 bases and J by 6 bases, and 11 bases separated the two germline ends. Per the germline V gene, CDR1 is SQVTM and CDR2 is ANQGSEA. This CDR3 spans 13 amino acids. This CDR3 reads CSVEDRRGHGYTF. The CDR3 DNA sequence: TGCAGCGTTGAAGATCGTCGGGGGCATGGCTACACCTTC. Supplemented by reference TRBV29-1 and TRBJ1-2, the full variable domain reads SAVISQKPSRDICQRGTSLTIQCQVDSQVTMMFWYRQQPGQSLTLIATANQGSEATYESGFVIDKFPISRPNLTFSTLTVSNMSPEDSSIYLCSVEDRRGHGYTFGSGTRLTVV.

This clonotype occurred a few times. The rearrangement uses TRBV19 and TRBJ2-1, with D unclear. With 7 bases removed from V and 0 bases from J, the gap between germline ends came to 10 bases. Germline V gives CDR1 LNHDA, CDR2 SQIVND (reference sequence). The CDR3 is 14 residues long. This CDR3 is CASTDGSSYNEQFF. The CDR3 bases are TGTGCCAGTACTGACGGTAGCTCCTACAATGAGCAGTTCTTC.

DNA of the CDR3: TGTGCCAGCAGCACCACCCGTAGCAATCAGCCCCAGCATTTT. This encodes CASSTTRSNQPQHF. The rearrangement joins TRBV7-8 to TRBJ1-5; no definite D call. CDR3 length: 14 residues. Germline V gene data show CDR1 as SGHVS and CDR2 as FQNEAQ. V lost 5 bases, J lost 0 bases, and 8 bases lay in between.

In its sample, this clonotype was seen a few times. V usage is TRBV28 and J usage is TRBJ1-1; D gene unclear. Germline CDR1 is MDHEN and CDR2 is SYDVKM. This CDR3 contains 11 residues. Trimming took 3 bases from V and 10 from J, leaving 9 bases between them. CDR3 protein: CASSLPGRAFF. CDR3 nucleotides: TGTGCCAGCAGTTTGCCCGGGAGAGCTTTCTTT.

This clonotype has ten or more counts. This chain uses TRBV27 with TRBJ2-7; TRBD1 matches at 9 bases. Germline CDR1 reads MNHEY; CDR2 reads SMNVEV (reference sequence). V lost 5 bases, J lost 0 bases, and 8 bases stayed unmatched. This CDR3 spans 16 amino acids. The CDR3 bases are TGTGCCAGCAGTCCGGGACAGGGATTTAGCTCCTACGAGCAGTACTTC. Translating gives CASSPGQGFSSYEQYF.

The chain couples TRBV20-1 to TRBJ1-3, with 9 bases that match TRBD1. Germline CDR1 is DFQATT and CDR2 is SNEGSKA (reference sequence). This CDR3 contains 16 residues. Unmatched junction bases numbered 4, after V lost 1 base and J lost 0 bases. The chain's CDR3 is CSARGPGQGSGNTIYF. The CDR3 nucleotides are TGCAGTGCTAGAGGTCCGGGACAGGGCTCTGGAAACACCATATATTTT.

CDR3 coding DNA: TGTGCCAGCAGCGTCAGCTGGGGTAGAGGGGAGCTGTTTTTT. Its translation is CASSVSWGRGELFF. The J gene is TRBJ2-2, the V gene TRBV9; D is unclear. V was pared by 2 bases and J by 8 bases, with 13 bases between. CDR3 length equals 14 residues. From germline, CDR1 is SGDLS and CDR2 YYNGEE.

The chain employs TRBV28 and TRBJ2-6; D is undetermined. The germline V and J ends were trimmed by 2 bases and 2 bases, with 7 bases remaining between them. The CDR3 is 15 amino acids. CDR1 and CDR2 from the germline V gene are MDHEN and SYDVKM. The CDR3 is CASSLTRAGANVLTF. The CDR3, as DNA: TGTGCCAGCAGTTTAACCAGAGCTGGGGCCAACGTCCTGACTTTC. The full variable domain, with the rest looked up from reference TRBV28 and TRBJ2-6, is DVKVTQSSRYLVKRTGEKVFLECVQDMDHENMFWYRQDPGLGLRLIYFSYDVKMKEKGDIPEGYSVSREKKERFSLILESASTNQTSMYLCASSLTRAGANVLTFGAGSRLTVL.

Many counts were recorded for this clonotype. The gene calls are TRBV27 and TRBJ2-1; D is uncertain. The germline gives CDR1 MNHEY, CDR2 SMNVEV (reference sequence). The CDR3 extends over 14 amino acids. Trimming shortened V by 3 bases and J by 0 bases, and 6 bases separated the two germline ends. The CDR3 region has the DNA TGTGCCAGCAGTTTTCAGAGCTCCTACAATGAGCAGTTCTTC. Translation: CASSFQSSYNEQFF.

This clonotype was recorded a few times. This rearrangement joins TRBV25-1 to TRBJ2-1, with 9 bases identical to TRBD1. V was clipped by 3 bases and J by 4 bases; unmatched bases: 10. The CDR3 contains 17 residues. Germline V gene sequence: CDR1 MGHDK, CDR2 SYGVNS. The CDR3 DNA reads as TGTGCCAGCAGTGAGTACCCCGGGACAGGGATATACAATGAGCAGTTCTTC. It translates to CASSEYPGTGIYNEQFF.

This chain joins TRBV20-1 and TRBJ2-1, with D possibly being TRBD1 or TRBD2 (5 bases each). Germline-derived CDR1 and CDR2 are DFQATT and SNEGSKA (reference sequence). V was clipped by 6 bases and J by 3 bases, with 12 bases between them. The CDR3 loop spans 13 amino acids. This CDR3 is CSAGDPFYNEQFF. In DNA form, the CDR3 reads TGCAGTGCGGGGGACCCATTCTACAATGAGCAGTTCTTC.

The rearrangement uses TRBV30 and TRBJ1-2, with 10 bases lining up with TRBD1. This CDR3 is 18 amino acids long. The V segment lost 3 bases and the J segment 1 base; nucleotides outside the gene matches: 14. Germline-derived CDR1 and CDR2 are GTSNPN and SVGIG (reference sequence). The CDR3 region is CAWRMTGGFYTSNYGYTF. The CDR3 DNA reads TGTGCCTGGAGAATGACAGGGGGCTTTTACACAAGTAACTATGGCTACACCTTC.

This rearrangement joins TRBV5-5 to TRBJ1-5; tentatively, D is TRBD1 (6 bases). CDR3 size: 15 residues. Germline CDR1 is SGHKS and CDR2 is YYEKEE (reference sequence). V shed 8 bases and J shed 6 bases, with 21 bases lying between them. CDR3 protein: CASSVGTRGFQPQHF. The CDR3 nucleotides are TGTGCCAGTAGCGTCGGGACAAGGGGTTTTCAGCCCCAGCATTTT.

This clonotype was seen many times. The V call is TRBV12-3 or TRBV12-4, the J call TRBJ2-3, with 11 bases that match TRBD2. V was clipped by 4 bases and J by 4 bases; unmatched bases: 4. The CDR3 covers 15 residues. This CDR3 is CASSSLAGEPDTQYF. In DNA form, the CDR3 reads TGTGCCAGCAGTTCACTAGCGGGGGAGCCAGATACGCAGTATTTT.

This clonotype has more than one count but fewer than ten. The chain combines TRBV6-1 with TRBJ1-1; TRBD1 is a possible D gene (5 bases). V shed 5 bases and J shed 10 bases, with 14 bases lying between them. CDR3 length equals 12 residues. CDR1 is MNHNS and CDR2 is SASEGT in the germline V gene. CDR3 DNA sequence: TGTGCCAGCAGTACGGGGATCGGGGGAGCTTTCTTT. It codes for CASSTGIGGAFF.

This clonotype was detected many times. J is TRBJ2-5 and V is TRBV6-2 or TRBV6-3, with 9 positions matching TRBD2. From germline, CDR1 is MNHEY and CDR2 SVGEGT. Trimming took 6 bases from V and 4 from J; bases not matched to a gene: 0. The length of the CDR3 is 12 residues. The CDR3 nucleotides read TGTGCCAGCAGGACTAGCGGAGAGACCCAGTACTTC. Its protein product is CASRTSGETQYF.

The CDR3 sequence: CASSQQPGANTEAFF. Here the CDR3 DNA reads TGTGCCAGCAGCCAGCAACCTGGGGCGAACACTGAAGCTTTCTTT. The chain joins TRBV3-1 to TRBJ1-1; a weak D match, TRBD1 (5 bases). Germline V gene data show CDR1 as LGHDT and CDR2 as YNNKEL (reference sequence). CDR3 length: 15 residues. V was cut by 3 bases and J by 1 base, with 12 bases left in between. Complete variable domain (other parts from reference TRBV3-1 and TRBJ1-1): DTAVSQTPKYLVTQMGNDKSIKCEQNLGHDTMYWYKQDSKKFLKIMFSYNNKELIINETVPNRFSPKSPDKAHLNLHINSLELGDSAVYFCASSQQPGANTEAFFGQGTRLTVV.

In this sample, this clonotype turned up many times. The chain employs TRBV10-2 and TRBJ2-5; 9 bases are shared with TRBD1. With V trimmed by 6 bases and J by 7 bases, 6 bases remained unmatched. Germline CDR1 and CDR2: WSHSY and SAAADI. CDR3 length equals 13 residues. This CDR3 is CASRPGQGVTQYF. The CDR3 DNA reads TGCGCCAGCAGACCGGGACAGGGAGTGACCCAGTACTTC.